One sample yielded the 12 T cell receptor beta chains listed below, sequenced in a study of human T cells and chemical hapten exposure. Time point described: patch test 1, 2 weeks after DPC sensitization. Treatment specified: therapeutic diphenylcyclopropenone sensitization with weekly scalp DPC. TCRdb re-analysed the RACE reads in MiXCR, keeping a single row per CDR3 protein. The sample has some 350,000 distinct CDR3 sequences; under 9% are singletons. Sample: whole blood, taken in connection with sensitization to the hapten diphenylcyclopropenone (DPC). The receptors derive from a young woman with alopecia areata. Some clones in this sample may be carry-over from other donors' samples.

The rearrangement links TRBV12-1 to TRBJ1-1; the D segment call TRBD1 is taken from the table without a DNA check. TRBV12-1 represents a pseudogene. The CDR3 extends over 17 amino acids. DNA of the CDR3: TGTGCCAGCAGCCCACCACCGGGCCTTACGGCATGCACTGAAGCTTTCTTT. Residues: CASSPPPGLTACTEAFF.

J is TRBJ1-3 and V is TRBV20-1, with D maybe TRBD1 (5 bases). Trimming shortened V by 6 bases and J by 4 bases, and 13 bases separated the two germline ends. This CDR3 comprises 13 residues. Germline V gene lookup returns CDR1 DFQATT and CDR2 SNEGSKA (reference sequence). CDR3 amino acids: CSARGPAGNTIYF. CDR3 in DNA: TGCAGTGCAAGGGGCCCCGCCGGAAACACCATATATTTT.

This clonotype was observed many times. The rearrangement links TRBV12-3 or TRBV12-4 to TRBJ2-2; 10 bases map to TRBD1. The CDR3 consists of 15 residues. Trimming took 5 bases from V and 6 from J; bases not matched to a gene: 6. CDR3 bases: TGTGCCAGCAGTCCCGGGACAGGGGATCCCGGGGAGCTGTTTTTT. Amino acid sequence: CASSPGTGDPGELFF.

The chain carries TRBV7-2 and TRBJ2-3, with TRBD2 matching 14 bases. Germline V gene lookup returns CDR1 SGHTA and CDR2 FQGNSA. The junction had 2 bases not matched to a gene; V was cut back by 3 bases and J by 6 bases. The CDR3 length is 15 residues. CDR3 protein: CASSFRLAGGDTQYF. CDR3 nucleotide sequence: TGTGCCAGCAGCTTCCGACTAGCGGGGGGGGATACGCAGTATTTT.

The chain carries TRBV4-1 and TRBJ2-4; weak D call: TRBD2 (6 bases). The CDR3 runs 15 residues. V lost 4 bases and J 8 bases, leaving 18 bases between the germline ends. In germline, CDR1 is MGHRA, CDR2 YSYEKL. CDR3 nucleotides: TGCGCCAGCAGCCCGGCGGGGAGTATGAAGGACATTCAGTACTTC. This sequence encodes CASSPAGSMKDIQYF.

This rearrangement joins TRBV7-9 to TRBJ2-4, with 9 bases fitting TRBD1. The germline V gene has CDR1 SEHNR and CDR2 FQNEAQ (reference sequence). V shed 5 bases and J 5 bases; nucleotides not matched to a gene: 4. The CDR3 covers 14 residues. CDR3 DNA sequence: TGTGCCAGCAGCAAGGGGACAGGGCAAAACATTCAGTACTTC. Protein product: CASSKGTGQNIQYF.

There are many counts of this clonotype. The chain carries TRBV19 and TRBJ2-6; 10 nucleotides match TRBD1. The CDR3 covers 16 residues. CDR1 is LNHDA and CDR2 is SQIVND in the germline V gene (reference sequence). With 9 bases clipped from V and 1 base from J, the junction kept 6 bases outside the gene matches. This CDR3 reads CASQRDRGSGANVLTF. For the CDR3, the DNA is TGTGCCAGCCAGAGGGACAGGGGTTCTGGGGCCAACGTCCTGACTTTC.

This clonotype was detected a few times. The chain carries TRBV5-1 and TRBJ2-5; 7 bases agree with TRBD1. V trimming: 4 bases; J trimming: 4 bases; junction bases outside the gene matches: 7. The CDR3 is 14 amino acids. The V gene's germline CDR1 is SGHRS and CDR2 YFSETQ. CDR3 DNA: TGCGCCAGCAGCGCCGGACAGGTGCCAGAGACCCAGTACTTC. It specifies CASSAGQVPETQYF.

Notes on this clonotype: At one end, the junction sequence differs from germline, possibly due to a read error. The V call is TRBV6-5, the J call TRBJ1-1; 8 bases line up with TRBD1. CDR1 and CDR2 (germline): MNHEY, SVGAGI. The CDR3 is 16 residues long. CDR3 sequence reads: CTSSYTRTGYNTEAFF. The CDR3 nucleotides are TGTACCAGCAGTTACACGAGGACAGGGTATAACACTGAAGCTTTCTTT.

This clonotype has ten or more counts. The J gene is TRBJ1-1, the V gene TRBV6-1; a weak D match, TRBD1 (6 bases). With 6 bases removed from V and 3 bases from J, the gap between germline ends came to 29 bases. CDR1 is MNHNS and CDR2 is SASEGT in the germline V gene. The CDR3 length is 19 residues. The CDR3 sequence: CASRFGGGGRAKVDTEAFF. The CDR3, as DNA: TGTGCCAGCAGATTCGGAGGGGGGGGCCGCGCTAAGGTGGACACTGAAGCTTTCTTT.

This clonotype was found many times. The chain has TRBV2 and TRBJ1-1; 7 bases line up with TRBD1. This CDR3 spans 13 amino acids. CDR1 is SNHLY and CDR2 is FYNNEI in the germline V gene. With V trimmed by 4 bases and J by 6 bases, 5 bases remained unmatched. CDR3 bases: TGTGCCAGCAGTGCTAATACAGGGGCTGAAGCTTTCTTT. Its protein is CASSANTGAEAFF. Using reference TRBV2 and TRBJ1-1 for the parts outside the CDR3, the full variable domain is EPEVTQTPSHQVTQMGQEVILRCVPISNHLYFYWYRQILGQKVEFLVSFYNNEISEKSEIFDDQFSVERPDGSNFTLKIRSTKLEDSAMYFCASSANTGAEAFFGQGTRLTVV.

V usage is TRBV10-3 and J usage is TRBJ1-2; D not certain. Trimming took 2 bases from V and 5 from J, leaving 12 bases between them. The germline V gene has CDR1 ENHRY and CDR2 SYGVKD. The CDR3 spans 14 residues. The CDR3 loop is CAISEEGRRYGYTF. The CDR3 DNA reads TGTGCCATCAGTGAGGAGGGAAGGAGGTATGGCTACACCTTC.